These T cell receptor beta chains were read from a single sample in a study of T cells in tuberculosis. The method was immunoSEQ multiplex PCR; TCRdb's version includes in-frame clones alone and lacks a portion of them. Among over 30,000 clones listed, over 85% were seen once. The sequencing used PBMCs, collected at tuberculosis diagnosis. These TCRs come from an adult with tuberculosis. The conserved cysteine and the conserved F or W are not part of the CDR3 here. Fields, in order: V gene, clone size, J gene, CDR3 protein. Clone size is shown for a subset of rows, as once, few, many or a class of expanded clone.

v_gene: TRBV4-1
abundance: once
j_gene: TRBJ2-1
CDR3aa: ASRPSGINEQF

v_gene: TRBV28
abundance: -
j_gene: TRBJ1-4
CDR3aa: ASSQIGTGGTNEKLF

v_gene: TRBV4-1
abundance: -
j_gene: TRBJ1-1
CDR3aa: ASSQGTGTAEAF

v_gene: TRBV4-1
abundance: -
j_gene: TRBJ2-6
CDR3aa: ASSRGTSGMLGANVLT

v_gene: TRBV28
abundance: -
j_gene: TRBJ2-5
CDR3aa: ASSNGLAVNQY

v_gene: TRBV29-1
abundance: -
j_gene: TRBJ1-2
CDR3aa: SVETGGVYGYT

v_gene: TRBV5-4
abundance: -
j_gene: TRBJ2-7
CDR3aa: ASLILGGNEQY

v_gene: TRBV5-3
abundance: -
j_gene: TRBJ1-2
CDR3aa: ARSLRRWKVYGYT

v_gene: TRBV6-1
abundance: -
j_gene: TRBJ1-5
CDR3aa: ASRYGTGGNQPQH

v_gene: TRBV12-2
abundance: -
j_gene: TRBJ2-3
CDR3aa: ASRPKLPREKVFTDTQY

v_gene: TRBV27
abundance: -
j_gene: TRBJ2-5
CDR3aa: ASSLTPYQTQY

v_gene: TRBV5-6
abundance: -
j_gene: TRBJ2-5
CDR3aa: ASSSLTGSTAQY

v_gene: TRBV5-6
abundance: -
j_gene: TRBJ1-1
CDR3aa: ASSNYDSLVNTEAF

v_gene: TRBV10-3
abundance: -
j_gene: TRBJ2-3
CDR3aa: AISAGGPTDTQY

v_gene: TRBV2
abundance: -
j_gene: TRBJ2-3
CDR3aa: ASSAESDTQY

v_gene: TRBV6-6
abundance: -
j_gene: TRBJ1-2
CDR3aa: ASSSDRGRGGYT

v_gene: TRBV7-3
abundance: -
j_gene: TRBJ1-2
CDR3aa: ASSPGTGGNYGYT

v_gene: TRBV27
abundance: -
j_gene: TRBJ2-3
CDR3aa: ASSFTSGSGTQY

v_gene: TRBV7-9
abundance: -
j_gene: TRBJ2-5
CDR3aa: ASSSRRLQETQY

v_gene: TRBV29-1
abundance: -
j_gene: TRBJ1-2
CDR3aa: SVVYGGAGYT

v_gene: TRBV2
abundance: -
j_gene: TRBJ1-2
CDR3aa: ASRFGTDYGYT

v_gene: TRBV4-1
abundance: once
j_gene: TRBJ1-3
CDR3aa: ASSQVQNSGNTIY

v_gene: TRBV28
abundance: -
j_gene: TRBJ2-7
CDR3aa: ASSHRGLYEQY

v_gene: TRBV4-1
abundance: -
j_gene: TRBJ1-3
CDR3aa: ASSPPVGGTIY

v_gene: TRBV15
abundance: -
j_gene: TRBJ2-7
CDR3aa: ATSGRGIYEQY

v_gene: TRBV18
abundance: once
j_gene: TRBJ2-7
CDR3aa: ASSPGGGLSYEQY

v_gene: TRBV10-3
abundance: -
j_gene: TRBJ2-3
CDR3aa: AISGTSFVDTQY

v_gene: TRBV27
abundance: -
j_gene: TRBJ1-2
CDR3aa: ASSLSGQNNYGYT